This T cell receptor (beta chain) was observed in a study of blood T cell repertoires in COVID-19. This clone has a single count. Only in-frame clones appear in the TCRdb table, and some are missing; sequencing was by immunoSEQ multiplex PCR. The table has fewer than 45,000 clones, 85% seen once; the top ten hold 4.8%. The V end lost 2 bases, the J end lost 5 bases, and 15 bases lay between the germline ends. Looked up from germline, CDR1 is SGHAT and CDR2 is FQNNGV. This CDR3 spans 15 amino acids. The source is a man aged 45-65 years with active COVID-19. This chain links TRBV11-2 with TRBJ2-5; a weak D match, TRBD2 (6 bases). Sequencing used peripheral blood. CDR3 sequence: CASSLRDSRTETQYF. The DNA for the CDR3 is TGTGCCAGCAGCTTAAGGGACTCCCGAACTGAGACCCAGTACTTC.